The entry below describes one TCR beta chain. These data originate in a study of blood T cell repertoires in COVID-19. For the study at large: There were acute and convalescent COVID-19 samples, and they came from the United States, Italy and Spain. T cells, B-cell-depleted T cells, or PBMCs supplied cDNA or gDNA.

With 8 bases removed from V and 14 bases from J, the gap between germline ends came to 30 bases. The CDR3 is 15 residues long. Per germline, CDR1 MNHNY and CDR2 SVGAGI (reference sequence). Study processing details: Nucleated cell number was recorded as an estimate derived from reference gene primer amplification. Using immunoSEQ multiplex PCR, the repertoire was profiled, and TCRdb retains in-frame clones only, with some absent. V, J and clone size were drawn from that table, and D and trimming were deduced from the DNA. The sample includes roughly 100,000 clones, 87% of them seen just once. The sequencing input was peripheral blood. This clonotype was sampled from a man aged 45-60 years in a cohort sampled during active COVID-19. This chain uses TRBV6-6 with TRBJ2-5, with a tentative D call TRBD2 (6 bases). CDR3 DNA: TGTGCCAGCGGCGACCAAACCGGGACTGGTACGAGGCCATACTTC. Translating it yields CASGDQTGTGTRPYF.